Presented here are 4 T cell receptor beta chains from one specimen sequenced in a study of T cell repertoires in cytomegalovirus infection. TCRdb passed the reads through MiXCR, listing each CDR3 protein once. The sample lists a few hundred thousand distinct CDR3 sequences; around 40% were seen once. No antigen has been assigned to these receptors. Material: cultured PBMCs, obtained from culture after CMV antigen stimulation. Source of these receptors: a human donor in good health (CMV status not recorded). Some clones in this sample may be carry-over from other donors' samples.

Only one count was recorded for this clonotype. The chain employs TRBV20-1 and TRBJ2-5; 9 bases line up with TRBD2. In germline, CDR1 is DFQATT, CDR2 SNEGSKA (reference sequence). V dropped 7 bases and J dropped 5; count of bases not matched to a gene: 11. The CDR3 runs to 14 residues. The CDR3 DNA reads TGCAGTGTCACAGGCGCAAGCGGGGGGGAGACCCAGTACTTC. This sequence encodes CSVTGASGGETQYF.

This rearrangement joins TRBV6-1 to TRBJ1-1; D gene ambiguous. Germline V gene data show CDR1 as MNHNS and CDR2 as SASEGT. This CDR3 comprises 14 residues. The V and J ends lost 4 bases and 2 bases respectively, with 11 bases between them. The CDR3 DNA is TGTGCCAGCAGTGGGGTCGGCGGTAACACTGAAGCTTTCTTT. This gives the protein CASSGVGGNTEAFF.

V gene TRBV20-1 combines with J gene TRBJ2-1, with 9 bases lining up with TRBD2. Germline-derived CDR1 and CDR2 are DFQATT and SNEGSKA (reference sequence). After removal of 0 bases from V and 5 bases from J, the junction contained 8 bases not matched to a gene. The CDR3 is 16 residues long. The CDR3, as DNA: TGCAGTGCTAGAGATCCCAGCGGGGGGAGGAACAATGAGCAGTTCTTC. It translates to CSARDPSGGRNNEQFF.

The chain is built from TRBV27 and TRBJ2-7, with 7 bases lining up with TRBD2. CDR3 length equals 20 residues. Unmatched junction bases numbered 21, after V lost 2 bases and J lost 2 bases. Germline lookup yields CDR1 MNHEY and CDR2 SMNVEV (reference sequence). CDR3: CASSLRVGWTSGGGPYEQYF. Written as DNA, the CDR3 is TGTGCCAGCAGTTTAAGAGTGGGGTGGACTAGTGGGGGAGGCCCCTACGAGCAGTACTTC.